The 10 T cell receptor beta chains reported below all come from one sample, sequenced in a study of T-cell reconstitution after alpha-beta-depleted transplantation in children. During its preparation, the TCRbeta library received unique molecular identifiers. One entry per CDR3 protein, called by TCRdb with MiXCR from the PCR reads. The sample has about 980,000 distinct CDR3 sequences, about 31% seen once. The sequencing used PBMCs, mostly from graft donor cells, collected 360 days after TCRalphabeta/CD19-depleted stem cell transplant. The receptors shown here come from a boy in the first two years of life who had a stem cell transplant for SCID, so the T cells may come from the graft donor.

In nucleotides, the CDR3 is TGTGCCAGCAGCATCCCGGACAGGGATCTCTACAATGAGCAGTTCTTC. Protein sequence: CASSIPDRDLYNEQFF. The J gene is TRBJ2-1, the V gene TRBV4-2, with TRBD1 matching 8 bases. CDR1 and CDR2 from the germline V gene are LGHNA and YNFKEQ. The J segment lost 3 bases and the V segment lost 5 bases, leaving 9 bases of the junction unmatched. The CDR3 is made up of 16 amino acids.

This clonotype was seen at least ten times. An end of the junction does not agree with germline; a read error may underlie this. Here the CDR3 DNA reads TGTGCCAGCAGCCTGGGACAGAACTCCTACGAGCAGTACTTC. Protein sequence: CASSLGQNSYEQYF. This sequence joins TRBV5-1 and TRBJ2-7; 7 bases are a match to TRBD1. The CDR3 consists of 14 residues. Germline CDR1 is SGHRS and CDR2 is YFSETQ.

The V call is TRBV2, the J call TRBJ2-7; 7 nucleotides agree with TRBD2. J was trimmed by 6 bases and V by 1 base; bases with no gene match: 6. CDR1 is SNHLY, CDR2 FYNNEI, per germline. This CDR3 has 14 residues. CDR3 bases: TGTGCCAGCAGTGAAGGGGAGGGGTCTGGCGAGCAGTACTTC. This gives the protein CASSEGEGSGEQYF.

The chain has TRBV7-2 and TRBJ1-2, with 7 bases identical to TRBD1. The ends lost 4 bases at V and 5 bases at J; junction bases unmatched: 10. CDR1 and CDR2 (germline): SGHTA, FQGNSA. CDR3 length: 15 amino acids. The CDR3 bases are TGTGCCAGCAGCTCCCGCCCGACAGGGAATTATGGCTACACCTTC. It codes for CASSSRPTGNYGYTF.

The chain links TRBV2 to TRBJ2-7, with D perhaps matching TRBD2 (6 bases). This CDR3 region has 15 residues. The germline V gene has CDR1 SNHLY and CDR2 FYNNEI. The V and J ends lost 8 bases and 2 bases respectively, with 19 bases between them. This CDR3 reads CASGGWPSQPYEQYF. CDR3 bases: TGTGCCAGCGGGGGGTGGCCTAGTCAACCCTACGAGCAGTACTTC.

Here the CDR3 reads CATSDGLAAITGELFF. Here the CDR3 DNA reads TGTGCCACCAGTGATGGACTAGCGGCTATCACCGGGGAGCTGTTTTTT. The chain recombines TRBV24-1 with TRBJ2-2, with 10 bases that match TRBD2. The length of the CDR3 is 16 residues. The germline V gene encodes CDR1 KGHDR and CDR2 SFDVKD. After removal of 3 bases from V and 4 bases from J, the junction contained 4 bases not matched to a gene.

The chain recombines TRBV11-2 with TRBJ2-1; D uncertain. CDR3 length equals 12 residues. Germline-derived CDR1 and CDR2 are SGHAT and FQNNGV. V lost 5 bases to trimming and J lost 10 bases, with 12 bases between them. The CDR3 reads CASSPTRSEQFF. In nucleotides, the CDR3 is TGTGCCAGCAGCCCGACTCGTAGCGAGCAGTTCTTC.

This clonotype was counted only a few times. The CDR3 loop reads CATSSLSGGTYNEQFF. Here the CDR3 DNA reads TGTGCCACCAGCAGCCTTAGCGGGGGGACCTACAATGAGCAGTTCTTC. The rearrangement links TRBV15 to TRBJ2-1; 10 bases align to TRBD2. From germline, CDR1 is LNHNV and CDR2 YYDKDF (reference sequence). V trimming: 3 bases; J trimming: 2 bases; junction bases outside the gene matches: 4. The CDR3 length is 16 residues.

The rearrangement links TRBV3-1 to TRBJ2-5, with TRBD2 as a possible D gene (7 bases). The germline CDR1 and CDR2 sequences are LGHDT and YNNKEL (reference sequence). There are 17 residues in the CDR3. The germline V and J ends were trimmed by 2 bases and 1 base, with 17 bases remaining between them. This CDR3 is CASSQWPPAGAQETQYF. Written as DNA, the CDR3 is TGTGCCAGCAGCCAATGGCCTCCCGCGGGGGCCCAAGAGACCCAGTACTTC.

This chain joins TRBV28 and TRBJ1-5; 7 bases map to TRBD1. Germline loops: CDR1 MDHEN, CDR2 SYDVKM. CDR3 length equals 16 residues. Losses at the gene ends were 5 bases for V and 1 base for J; bases not matched to a gene: 8. The CDR3 sequence: CASSTFWDRSNQPQHF. The CDR3 region has the DNA TGTGCCAGCAGTACCTTCTGGGACAGAAGCAATCAGCCCCAGCATTTT.